The rows below give T cell receptor beta chains drawn from one sample of a study of CD8 T cells in Susac syndrome. TCRdb reprocessed the immunoSEQ multiplex PCR reads with MiXCR, giving one entry per CDR3 protein. The table lists tens of thousands of distinct CDR3 sequences, approximately 96% of them singletons. Material: CD8+ T cells from PBMCs. Receptors were obtained from a human donor with Susac syndrome. Both conserved end residues are part of each CDR3. The D gene is left open where the match is weak. Clone sizes are given selectively: once, few, many, or a class where the clone is expanded.

cdr3_aa cdr3_nt v_call clone_size j_call d_call
CASSQDQNDHQHF TGCGCCAGCAGCCAAGATCAGAACGATCACCAGCATTTT TRBV4-3 NA TRBJ1-5 NA
CSVSRLLAGTTYYNEQFF TGCAGCGTTTCTCGCTTGCTAGCGGGAACCACGTACTACAATGAGCAGTTCTTC TRBV29-1 NA TRBJ2-1 TRBD2
CSASAPGTGAEQYF TGCAGTGCTAGTGCCCCCGGGACAGGGGCCGAGCAGTACTTC TRBV20-1 NA TRBJ2-7 TRBD1
CSHTGGSGYTF TGCAGCCACACAGGGGGAAGTGGCTACACCTTC TRBV29-1 once TRBJ1-2 TRBD1
CASSSTRQEFYGYTF TGTGCCAGCAGTTCGACGCGACAGGAGTTCTATGGCTACACCTTC TRBV28 NA TRBJ1-2 NA
CATSRGSNQPQHF TGTGCCACCAGTAGGGGAAGCAATCAGCCCCAGCATTTT TRBV24-1 NA TRBJ1-5 NA
CASNSLAGEETQYF TGTGCCAGCAATTCACTAGCGGGGGAAGAGACCCAGTACTTC TRBV27 NA TRBJ2-5 TRBD2
CASSTSTGNITPYEQYF TGTGCCAGCAGTACCAGTACCGGGAACATCACACCCTACGAGCAGTACTTC TRBV6-2/TRBV6-3 NA TRBJ2-7 NA
CASSLGTGFSEQYF TGCGCCAGCAGCTTGGGGACAGGGTTCTCCGAGCAGTACTTC TRBV5-1 NA TRBJ2-7 TRBD1
CANNPTQGDGYTF TGTGCCAATAACCCCACCCAAGGGGATGGCTACACCTTC TRBV30 NA TRBJ1-2 NA
CASSQDRRSNQPQHF TGTGCCAGCAGCCAAGATAGACGGAGCAATCAGCCCCAGCATTTT TRBV4-2 NA TRBJ1-5 NA
CAWSPKEMGKITEAFF TGTGCCTGGAGCCCTAAGGAGATGGGGAAGATCACTGAAGCTTTCTTT TRBV30 NA TRBJ1-1 NA
CASSLSDPIGEKLFF TGCGCCAGCAGCTTATCCGACCCTATAGGGGAAAAACTGTTTTTT TRBV5-1 NA TRBJ1-4 NA
CASSAVTGGGNSPLHF TGTGCCAGCAGTGCCGTGACAGGGGGCGGTAATTCACCCCTCCACTTT TRBV6-2/TRBV6-3 NA TRBJ1-6 TRBD1
CASGWTNRAFF TGTGCCAGCGGATGGACTAATCGAGCTTTCTTT TRBV12-3/TRBV12-4 NA TRBJ1-1 NA
CAWKDSFRADYGYTF TGTGCCTGGAAAGATTCCTTCAGGGCCGACTATGGCTACACCTTC TRBV30 NA TRBJ1-2 NA
CSARDEGGQRINQPQHF TGCAGTGCTAGAGATGAAGGGGGACAGCGAATCAATCAGCCCCAGCATTTT TRBV20-1 NA TRBJ1-5 TRBD1